This T cell receptor (beta chain) was recovered during a study of identical twins. This clonotype was found a few times. TCRdb used MiXCR to reprocess the 5' RACE reads, holding one entry per CDR3 protein. The table includes 300,000 to 400,000 distinct CDR3 sequences, approximately 9.1% detected once. The CDR3 consists of 16 residues. V dropped 3 bases and J dropped 7 bases, with 17 bases sitting between them. Germline V CDR1 and CDR2: KGHDR, SFDVKD. This receptor was taken from a woman in her 50s in good health. The sequencing sample was made of naive T cells sorted from blood. The V and J genes are TRBV24-1 and TRBJ2-2; D possibly corresponds to TRBD1 (5 bases). In DNA form, the CDR3 reads TGTGCCACCAGTGATGACATCAGGGCTTCGGGCGGGGAGCTGTTTTTT. Translation gives CATSDDIRASGGELFF.